Following are 30 T cell receptor beta chains from one sample sequenced in a study of blood T cell repertoires in COVID-19 (dated by TCRdb to the early 2020s). The library was generated by the immunoSEQ multiplex PCR assay. This immuneACCESS table, as held by TCRdb, lists in-frame sequences with V and J called but not all clones. Of the missing ones, under half trace to an unresolved V gene in checked studies; the others have no known cause. This sample comprises roughly 290,000 clones, about 88% of them detected only once. Around 12% of the sample belongs to the ten largest clones. The source material was peripheral blood. These receptors came from a woman aged 60-75 years with acute or convalescent COVID-19.

J is TRBJ1-5 and V is TRBV2; 8 bases are shared with TRBD1. The CDR3 length is 15 residues. V was clipped by 6 bases and J by 3 bases; unmatched bases: 7. The germline CDR1 and CDR2 sequences are SNHLY and FYNNEI. The CDR3 protein is CASRVLDRDNQPQHF. The DNA of the CDR3 is TGTGCCAGCAGGGTCCTGGACAGGGACAATCAGCCCCAGCATTTT.

The rearrangement links TRBV29-1 to TRBJ2-1; D is unresolved. The CDR3 extends over 12 amino acids. The germline V gene has CDR1 SQVTM and CDR2 ANQGSEA. With 6 bases removed from V and 9 bases from J, the gap between germline ends came to 15 bases. The CDR3 reads CSVSPAAIEQFF. CDR3 nucleotide sequence: TGCAGCGTCTCGCCGGCGGCGATTGAGCAGTTCTTC.

The sample holds one count of this clone. CDR3 nucleotides: TGTGCCACCAGCAGAGATTTGGGGCGCGAGCAGTACTTC. As protein: CATSRDLGREQYF. V is TRBV15 and J is TRBJ2-7; possible D gene TRBD1, 5 bases. Germline V CDR1 and CDR2: LNHNV, YYDKDF (reference sequence). V gave up 0 bases and J gave up 6 bases, with 9 bases separating them. CDR3 length equals 13 residues.

The rearrangement links TRBV30 to TRBJ1-2, with D perhaps matching TRBD1 (5 bases). The CDR3 has 14 amino acids. Trimming stripped 0 bases from V and 6 bases from J, with 14 bases between. Per germline, CDR1 GTSNPN and CDR2 SVGIG (reference sequence). The CDR3 DNA sequence: TGTGCCTGGAGTGTACGGGGGGGTCTGGATGGCTACACCTTC. Translated: CAWSVRGGLDGYTF.

CDR3 nucleotides: TGTGCCAGCAGCTCGAGATGGACAGGGTCGGTTGAGGCTGAAGCTTTCTTT. Amino acids: CASSSRWTGSVEAEAFF. The rearrangement joins TRBV11-2 to TRBJ1-1, with 8 bases identical to TRBD1. V lost 4 bases, J lost 6 bases, and 16 bases stayed unmatched. CDR1 and CDR2 from the germline V gene are SGHAT and FQNNGV. The CDR3 sequence is 17 residues long.

This clone appeared once. The V call is TRBV6-2 or TRBV6-3, the J call TRBJ1-2; TRBD1 is a possible D gene (6 bases). Per germline, CDR1 MNHEY and CDR2 SVGEGT. The CDR3 is made up of 12 amino acids. V lost 2 bases to trimming and J lost 7 bases, with 8 bases between them. Written as DNA, the CDR3 is TGTGCCAGCAGTTACAGGGGGTCTGGCTACACCTTC. Translated: CASSYRGSGYTF.

The chain links TRBV28 to TRBJ1-3; D unresolved. The CDR3 has 15 amino acids. The germline gives CDR1 MDHEN, CDR2 SYDVKM. The V end was cut by 7 bases, the J end by 0 bases, with 13 bases between. The CDR3 coding sequence is TGTGCCAGCATCGCAGGCCCGAGCTCTGGAAACACCATATATTTT. Its protein product is CASIAGPSSGNTIYF.

This sequence joins TRBV7-2 and TRBJ2-1; D uncertain. This CDR3 contains 15 residues. CDR1 and CDR2 (germline): SGHTA, FQGNSA. V dropped 1 base and J dropped 0 bases, with 7 bases sitting between them. The chain's CDR3 is CASSLDVSSYNEQFF. CDR3 bases: TGTGCCAGCAGCTTAGATGTGAGCTCCTACAATGAGCAGTTCTTC.

CDR3 DNA: TGCGCCAGCAGCTCACAGGGGGATGGCTCCTACAATGAGCAGTTCTTC. It codes for CASSSQGDGSYNEQFF. This chain uses TRBV5-1 with TRBJ2-1; 8 bases are a match to TRBD1. Per the germline V gene, CDR1 is SGHRS and CDR2 is YFSETQ. V lost 3 bases to trimming and J lost 0 bases; unmatched junction nucleotides: 5. The CDR3 totals 16 residues.

V is TRBV20-1 and J is TRBJ1-2; D ambiguous. Per germline, CDR1 DFQATT and CDR2 SNEGSKA (reference sequence). The CDR3 sequence is 12 residues long. V was cut by 3 bases and J by 5 bases, with 10 bases left in between. The CDR3 protein is CSASNSGYGYTF. CDR3 sequence (DNA): TGCAGTGCTAGTAACAGCGGATATGGCTACACCTTC.

This chain connects TRBV27 to TRBJ2-3, with 12 bases matching TRBD2. V trimming: 2 bases; J trimming: 4 bases; junction bases outside the gene matches: 4. Per germline, CDR1 MNHEY and CDR2 SMNVEV (reference sequence). This CDR3 contains 16 residues. CDR3 bases: TGTGCCAGCAGTTTACTCCTAGCGGGAGGGGCAGATACGCAGTATTTT. Amino acids: CASSLLLAGGADTQYF.

V is TRBV4-2 and J is TRBJ1-3; perhaps TRBD1 as D (6 bases). V was trimmed by 0 bases and J by 0 bases, leaving 18 bases between them. Germline V gives CDR1 LGHNA, CDR2 YNFKEQ. The CDR3 extends over 19 amino acids. This CDR3 is CASSQERPRGGSSGNTIYF. The DNA of the CDR3 is TGTGCCAGCAGCCAAGAAAGACCCAGGGGTGGAAGCTCTGGAAACACCATATATTTT.

The chain has TRBV29-1 and TRBJ2-1, with 7 bases aligning to TRBD2. Germline CDR1 is SQVTM and CDR2 is ANQGSEA. The CDR3 spans 16 residues. V gave up 7 bases and J gave up 0 bases; unmatched junction bases: 12. The CDR3 DNA is TGCAGCGCTCCACCCAGTGGCGGGAGCTCCTACAATGAGCAGTTCTTC. Amino acid sequence: CSAPPSGGSSYNEQFF.

This chain uses TRBV30 with TRBJ1-6, with TRBD1 matching over 7 bases. V was pared by 2 bases and J by 5 bases, with 3 bases of the junction left unmatched. CDR3 length: 14 amino acids. CDR1 is GTSNPN and CDR2 is SVGIG in the germline V gene (reference sequence). CDR3 sequence (DNA): TGTGCCTGGAGTTCCGGGACAGATAATTCACCCCTCCACTTT. It encodes CAWSSGTDNSPLHF.

The rearrangement joins TRBV3-1 (or the pseudogene TRBV3-2) to TRBJ2-7; D is unclear. V lost 1 base and J lost 5, with 18 bases in between. In germline, CDR1 is LGHDT, CDR2 YNNKEL (reference sequence). The CDR3 length is 16 residues. The CDR3 nucleotides read TGTGCCAGCAGCCAAGTCCGCGGAGCCTCTTCGGACGAGCAGTACTTC. Translation gives CASSQVRGASSDEQYF.

The sample holds one count of this clone. The CDR3 region has the DNA TGTGCCAGCAGCAAAGAGTGTCTAGCGGGAGGGCCGGAAAACACCGGGGAGCTGTTTTTT. This codes for CASSKECLAGGPENTGELFF. The genes are TRBV21-1 and TRBJ2-2; the DNA was not used to check the table's D call, TRBD2. TRBV21-1 is termed a pseudogene. The CDR3 is made up of 20 amino acids.

CDR3 nucleotide sequence: TGTGCCAGCAGTTCCGCCCCGCGGGGGCTGAGGAATCAGCCCCAGCATTTT. Its translation is CASSSAPRGLRNQPQHF. The chain uses TRBV28 and TRBJ1-5; TRBD1 is a possible D gene (6 bases). V dropped 4 bases and J dropped 4 bases, with 20 bases sitting between them. The CDR3 is made up of 17 amino acids. Germline CDR1 reads MDHEN; CDR2 reads SYDVKM.

The chain carries TRBV6-5 and TRBJ2-2; D is unclear. The CDR3 extends over 15 amino acids. Germline lookup yields CDR1 MNHEY and CDR2 SVGAGI. Trimming removed 5 bases from V and 0 bases from J, with 10 bases in between. In DNA, the CDR3 is TGTGCCAGCAGTATACAGCCCTCGAACACCGGGGAGCTGTTTTTT. This sequence encodes CASSIQPSNTGELFF.

The chain links TRBV5-4 to TRBJ2-7; 9 bases are shared with TRBD2. This CDR3 has 16 residues. Germline CDR1 reads SGHNT; CDR2 reads YYREEE (reference sequence). With V trimmed by 4 bases and J by 3 bases, 11 bases remained unmatched. The CDR3 sequence is CASSQLQAGGRYEQYF. The CDR3 region has the DNA TGTGCCAGCAGCCAACTACAAGCGGGGGGCCGCTACGAGCAGTACTTC.

This chain joins TRBV20-1 and TRBJ2-5; D is ambiguous. V was shortened by 3 bases and J by 1 base, with 6 bases between the two germline ends. Germline assignment: CDR1 DFQATT and CDR2 SNEGSKA (reference sequence). The CDR3 is 12 residues long. This CDR3 is CSASGLQETQYF. The CDR3 DNA follows: TGCAGTGCTAGTGGGCTCCAAGAGACCCAGTACTTC.

This chain uses TRBV27 with TRBJ2-1, with 7 bases lining up with TRBD1. The V and J ends lost 8 bases and 0 bases, in that order; junction bases with no gene match: 7. There are 15 residues in the CDR3. Germline values: CDR1 MNHEY, CDR2 SMNVEV (reference sequence). The CDR3 bases are TGTGCCAGCTCTTTTGGGACAGACTCCTACAATGAGCAGTTCTTC. This sequence encodes CASSFGTDSYNEQFF.

The V and J genes are TRBV5-5 and TRBJ2-7; D may be TRBD1 (6 bases). This CDR3 has 16 residues. With 4 bases removed from V and 1 base from J, the gap between germline ends came to 18 bases. Germline assignment: CDR1 SGHKS and CDR2 YYEKEE (reference sequence). The CDR3 coding sequence is TGTGCCAGCAGCAGGACAGACTCCTCCCGGTCCTACGAGCAGTACTTC. Translating it yields CASSRTDSSRSYEQYF.

This chain links TRBV30 with TRBJ1-3; no clear D. The length of the CDR3 is 15 residues. The V gene lost 0 bases and the J gene lost 0 bases, with 9 bases spanning the gap. From germline, CDR1 is GTSNPN and CDR2 SVGIG (reference sequence). In nucleotides, the CDR3 is TGTGCCTGGAGTGTACACAACGCCTCTGGAAACACCATATATTTT. Its translation: CAWSVHNASGNTIYF.

The gene calls are TRBV4-3 and TRBJ2-3, with TRBD2 matching 9 bases. V shed 8 bases, J shed 4 bases, and the junction held 10 bases outside the gene matches. Germline CDR1 is LGHNA and CDR2 is YSLEER. The CDR3 contains 15 residues. The CDR3 DNA follows: TGCGCCAGCCGTACGCTAGCGGGGAAGTCAGATACGCAGTATTTT. It codes for CASRTLAGKSDTQYF.

The chain couples TRBV7-8 to TRBJ2-1; 7 bases are shared with TRBD1. From germline, CDR1 is SGHVS and CDR2 FQNEAQ. The junction had 11 bases not matched to a gene; V was cut back by 5 bases and J by 4 bases. The CDR3 sequence is 16 residues long. CDR3: CASSQGVTGVYNEQFF. As DNA, the CDR3 is TGTGCCAGCAGCCAGGGGGTGACAGGAGTATACAATGAGCAGTTCTTC.

The chain links TRBV7-8 to TRBJ2-5, with 16 nucleotides matching TRBD2. Looked up from germline, CDR1 is SGHVS and CDR2 is FQNEAQ. Trimming at V came to 8 bases and at J to 5 bases, leaving 14 bases not matched to a gene. The CDR3 sequence is 18 residues long. Here the CDR3 DNA reads TGTGCCAGCTGGCGGTTCGGGACTAGCGGGAGGGTAAGGGAGACCCAGTACTTC. This sequence encodes CASWRFGTSGRVRETQYF.

The chain employs TRBV6-5 and TRBJ2-7, with a possible D match to TRBD1 (5 bases). The germline gives CDR1 MNHEY, CDR2 SVGAGI. This CDR3 spans 15 amino acids. V gave up 2 bases and J gave up 0 bases, with 11 bases separating them. This chain's CDR3 is CASSYSTGFSYEQYF. Written as DNA, the CDR3 is TGTGCCAGCAGTTACAGTACAGGCTTCTCCTACGAGCAGTACTTC.

The chain joins TRBV28 to TRBJ2-7, with TRBD1 matching over 8 bases. This CDR3 comprises 14 residues. Germline CDR1 MDHEN, CDR2 SYDVKM. Unmatched junction bases numbered 6, after V lost 6 bases and J lost 2 bases. The CDR3 DNA reads as TGTGCCAGCAGGGACAGGGAGTCCACCTACGAGCAGTACTTC. Translating gives CASRDRESTYEQYF.

The CDR3 coding sequence is TGTGCCAGCACCTCAGTCAATACCCTCCACTTT. Its translation is CASTSVNTLHF. The V call is TRBV12-3 or TRBV12-4, the J call TRBJ1-6; D is unresolved. The V gene lost 7 bases and the J gene lost 14 bases, with 12 bases spanning the gap. This CDR3 spans 11 amino acids.

The V gene is TRBV11-2, the J gene TRBJ2-7; D call uncertain. V was trimmed by 3 bases and J by 2 bases, leaving 8 bases between them. The CDR3 covers 13 residues. Germline-derived CDR1 and CDR2 are SGHAT and FQNNGV. CDR3 DNA: TGTGCCAGCAGCTTGGGCAGAGCCTACGAGCAGTACTTC. It codes for CASSLGRAYEQYF.